A single sample is the source of the 5 T cell receptor beta chains below, sequenced in a study of cytomegalovirus exposure and HLA in healthy donors. With 60 Vbeta and 13 Jbeta primers, the PCR was carried out. Here immunoSEQ multiplex PCR was the method, and the copy in TCRdb shows in-frame clones only, minus some. Of around 120,000 clones in the sample, approximately 69% were seen once. The material sequenced was PBMCs. The receptors stem from a woman aged 45-65 years in good health and CMV-seropositive.

The chain is built from TRBV15 and TRBJ1-1; D ambiguous. Per the germline V gene, CDR1 is LNHNV and CDR2 is YYDKDF (reference sequence). The V end was cut by 1 base, the J end by 1 base, with 7 bases between. The CDR3 runs 14 residues. DNA for the CDR3: TGTGCCACCAGCAGAGTTCTAGCGAACACTGAAGCTTTCTTT. This translates into CATSRVLANTEAFF.

V usage is TRBV5-5 and J usage is TRBJ2-7, with D perhaps TRBD1 (6 bases). The V gene lost 3 bases and the J gene lost 3 bases, with 13 bases spanning the gap. From germline, CDR1 is SGHKS and CDR2 YYEKEE (reference sequence). The CDR3 spans 14 residues. CDR3 in amino acids: CASSSGYRDYEQYF. In DNA, the CDR3 is TGTGCCAGCAGCTCTGGATACAGGGACTACGAGCAGTACTTC.

This clone turned up a few times. This CDR3 reads CASSEDRGLNEQFF. In nucleotides, the CDR3 is TGTGCCAGCTCCGAAGACAGGGGGTTGAATGAGCAGTTCTTC. This sequence joins TRBV18 and TRBJ2-1; 9 nucleotides align to TRBD1. V lost 6 bases to trimming and J lost 7 bases; unmatched junction nucleotides: 7. CDR1 is KGHSH, CDR2 LQKENI, per germline. This CDR3 comprises 14 residues.

This chain joins TRBV6-6 and TRBJ2-2; TRBD1 is a possible D gene (6 bases). The germline CDR1 and CDR2 sequences are MNHNY and SVGAGI (reference sequence). The CDR3 consists of 14 residues. V gave up 4 bases and J gave up 2 bases, with 8 bases separating them. The CDR3 loop reads CASSSGVNTGELFF. In nucleotides, the CDR3 is TGTGCCAGCAGTTCAGGGGTTAACACCGGGGAGCTGTTTTTT.

V and J are TRBV5-1 and TRBJ1-2; no clear D gene. Germline V lookup: CDR1 SGHRS, CDR2 YFSETQ. This CDR3 region has 13 residues. V dropped 2 bases and J dropped 2 bases, with 7 bases sitting between them. The CDR3 protein is CASSLPGNYGYTF. CDR3 DNA sequence: TGCGCCAGCAGCTTACCAGGCAACTATGGCTACACCTTC.